The entry below gives a single T cell receptor (beta chain) sequence along with its context. These data originate in a study of T cell changes during pregnancy in multiple sclerosis. Clones were sequenced by immunoSEQ multiplex PCR, and TCRdb holds only the in-frame ones, with some missing. This table has over 70,000 clones, 92% appearing once. V shed 8 bases, J shed 3 bases, and the junction held 5 bases outside the gene matches. This CDR3 has 13 residues. Germline CDR1 is MNHNS and CDR2 is SASEGT. The TCR was taken from a female donor in good health, enrolled as a control in a pregnancy study. Sequences were derived from peripheral blood, sampled in the first trimester of pregnancy. V gene TRBV6-1 combines with J gene TRBJ2-3, with TRBD1 matching over 7 bases. The CDR3 protein is CASLQGNTDTQYF. The DNA for the CDR3 is TGTGCCAGCCTACAGGGGAATACAGATACGCAGTATTTT.